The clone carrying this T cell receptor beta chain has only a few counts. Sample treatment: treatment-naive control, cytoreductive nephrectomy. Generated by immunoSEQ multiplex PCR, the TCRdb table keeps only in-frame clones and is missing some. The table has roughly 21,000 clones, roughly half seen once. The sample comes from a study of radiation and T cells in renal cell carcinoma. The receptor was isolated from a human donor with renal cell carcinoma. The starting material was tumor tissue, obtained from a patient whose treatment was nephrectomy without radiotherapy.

The CDR3 here is CASAPGTSGTYEQYF. The CDR3 DNA reads TGTGCCAGCGCGCCTGGGACTAGCGGAACCTACGAGCAGTACTTC. The chain carries TRBV18 and TRBJ2-7; TRBD2 matches 11 bases. The V and J ends lost 8 bases and 2 bases, in that order; junction bases with no gene match: 8. Germline V gene data show CDR1 as KGHSH and CDR2 as LQKENI. The CDR3 runs 15 residues.